This TCR beta chain was recorded in a study of blood T cells in healthy people across ages. Per germline, CDR1 SGHTA and CDR2 FQGNSA. The V and J ends lost 3 bases and 1 base respectively, with 6 bases between them. This CDR3 spans 13 amino acids. Using a J-beta primer mix together with a sample-barcoded 5' primer, a second PCR was run for about 7 to 12 cycles. TCRdb re-called the 5' RACE reads through MiXCR, storing one row per CDR3 protein. Of hundreds of thousands of distinct CDR3 sequences listed, 29% are singletons. This clonotype was detected many times. Sequenced input: blood. This chain links TRBV7-2 with TRBJ1-1; no definite D call. The source of this sequence is a woman aged 80 or over in good health. The CDR3 loop is CASSFARNTEAFF. The CDR3 DNA is TGTGCCAGCAGCTTTGCGAGGAACACTGAAGCTTTCTTT.